This T cell receptor (beta chain) was profiled in a study of graft-versus-host responses after intestinal transplantation. Study-level points and caveats: High graft-versus-host to host-versus-graft T cell clonal ratios marked allografts of patients with graft-donor macrochimerism.

Only in-frame clones appear in the TCRdb table, and some are missing; sequencing was by immunoSEQ multiplex PCR. Altogether 80,000 to 100,000 clones are present, 75% to 95% being singletons, with the ten largest covering over 0.15%. With respect to this clone: The antigen is not known.

CDR1 and CDR2 from the germline V gene are LNHDA and SQIVND (reference sequence). V lost 4 bases to trimming and J lost 8 bases; unmatched junction nucleotides: 10. The CDR3 length is 16 residues. The rearrangement uses TRBV19 and TRBJ1-6; 8 positions match TRBD1. Sequenced here: unstimulated CD4+ T cells sorted from spleen or lymph node cells, sampled before transplant. This receptor was obtained from a human donor who was the organ donor for an intestinal transplant. The CDR3 spells CASSTYAGGAHSPLHF. The DNA of the CDR3 is TGTGCCAGTAGTACCTACGCAGGGGGCGCGCATTCACCCCTCCACTTT.